The 15 T cell receptor beta chains below all came from one sample that was sequenced in a study of OX40 agonist ivuxolimab in advanced cancers. Generated by immunoSEQ multiplex PCR, the TCRdb table keeps only in-frame clones and is missing some. The repertoire holds 90,000 to 95,000 clones, with 87% as singletons. The specimen comprised CD4+ or CD8+ T cells sorted from blood, sampled in a trial of the OX40 agonist ivuxolimab. Receptor source: an adult with an advanced solid tumor such as melanoma, head and neck, liver or kidney cancer.

This clone was detected once. The rearrangement links TRBV27 to TRBJ1-6, with TRBD1 matching 8 bases. The junction had 16 bases not matched to a gene; V was cut back by 5 bases and J by 10 bases. This CDR3 contains 17 residues. CDR1 is MNHEY and CDR2 is SMNVEV in the germline V gene (reference sequence). CDR3 residues: CASSLHARQGARSPLHF. As DNA, the CDR3 is TGTGCCAGCAGTCTCCACGCCAGGCAGGGGGCAAGATCACCCCTCCACTTT.

Concerning this clone itself: Other DNA variants within this sample encode the same CDR3. The V call is TRBV7-2, the J call TRBJ2-5; 7 nucleotides match TRBD1. The CDR3 covers 15 residues. J was trimmed by 1 base and V by 1 base; bases with no gene match: 3. Germline V gene sequence: CDR1 SGHTA, CDR2 FQGNSA. CDR3 in amino acids: CASSLVDRAQETQYF. CDR3 bases: TGTGCCAGCAGCTTAGTAGACAGGGCCCAAGAGACCCAGTACTTC.

The J gene is TRBJ2-7, the V gene TRBV4-1; D uncertain. CDR1 and CDR2 (germline): MGHRA, YSYEKL. The CDR3 is 16 residues long. V lost 4 bases, J lost 0 bases, and 16 bases lay in between. CDR3: CASSPEVRSVSYEQYF. The CDR3 DNA reads TGCGCCAGCAGCCCCGAGGTGAGGTCAGTCTCCTACGAGCAGTACTTC.

The V gene is TRBV21-1, the J gene TRBJ2-3; the table assigns TRBD1, which was not confirmed against the DNA. TRBV21-1 is noted as a pseudogene. The CDR3 has 15 residues. As DNA, the CDR3 is TGTGCCAGCAGCAGACAGGGGAGAAGCACAGATACGCAGTATTTT. This codes for CASSRQGRSTDTQYF.

The chain links TRBV10-3 to TRBJ2-7; D might be TRBD1 or TRBD2, each matching 5 bases. The V gene lost 0 bases and the J gene lost 4 bases, with 10 bases spanning the gap. CDR1 ENHRY and CDR2 SYGVKD come from the germline V gene. CDR3 size: 14 residues. The CDR3 DNA reads as TGTGCCATCAGTGAGTCCTTGGGGGATTACGAGCAGTACGTC. Translating gives CAISESLGDYEQYV.

V and J are TRBV7-2 and TRBJ2-3; no definite D call. The CDR3 totals 16 residues. The V end lost 1 base, the J end lost 0 bases, and 11 bases lay between the germline ends. CDR1 SGHTA and CDR2 FQGNSA come from the germline V gene. Here the CDR3 reads CASSLVADPSTDTQYF. The CDR3 nucleotides are TGTGCCAGCAGCTTAGTAGCTGATCCTAGCACAGATACGCAGTATTTT.

The chain couples TRBV5-6 to TRBJ2-2; 9 bases align to TRBD2. The ends lost 1 base at V and 5 bases at J; junction bases unmatched: 0. Per the germline V gene, CDR1 is SGHDT and CDR2 is YYEEEE. There are 14 residues in the CDR3. DNA of the CDR3: TGTGCCAGCAGCTTGACTAGCGGGACCGGGGAGCTGTTTTTT. This gives the protein CASSLTSGTGELFF.

This chain uses TRBV7-2 with TRBJ1-2, with 10 bases aligning to TRBD1. Germline CDR1 and CDR2: SGHTA and FQGNSA. This CDR3 has 16 residues. The trim removed 1 base at V and 4 bases at J, leaving 6 bases unmatched. CDR3 in amino acids: CASSLGLDRGGYGYTF. CDR3 DNA: TGTGCCAGCAGCTTAGGCCTGGACAGGGGGGGCTATGGCTACACCTTC. The whole variable domain, filled in from reference TRBV7-2 and TRBJ1-2, reads GAGVSQSPSNKVTEKGKDVELRCDPISGHTALYWYRQSLGQGLEFLIYFQGNSAPDKSGLPSDRFSAERTGGSVSTLTIQRTQQEDSAVYLCASSLGLDRGGYGYTFGSGTRLTVV.

V and J are TRBV5-1 and TRBJ2-2, with D possibly matching TRBD2 (5 bases). This CDR3 comprises 16 residues. The germline V gene has CDR1 SGHRS and CDR2 YFSETQ. The ends were cut back, 4 bases at V and 1 base at J, with 14 bases in the middle. CDR3 coding DNA: TGCGCCAGCAGCCAAAAGAGGGCCGTGAACACCGGGGAGCTGTTTTTT. Residues: CASSQKRAVNTGELFF.

The rearrangement links TRBV5-1 to TRBJ1-3; 10 nucleotides match TRBD1. J was trimmed by 1 base and V by 4 bases; bases with no gene match: 8. The V gene's germline CDR1 is SGHRS and CDR2 YFSETQ. The CDR3 length is 17 residues. The CDR3 here is CASSPGGQGNSGNTIYF. In DNA, the CDR3 is TGCGCCAGCAGCCCCGGGGGACAGGGGAATTCTGGAAACACCATATATTTT.

J is TRBJ2-7 and V is TRBV27, with D possibly being TRBD1 (6 bases). The CDR3 has 15 residues. CDR1 MNHEY and CDR2 SMNVEV come from the germline V gene (reference sequence). V lost 2 bases to trimming and J lost 0 bases, with 11 bases between them. CDR3 region: CASSLRTAPSYEQYF. For the CDR3, the DNA is TGTGCCAGCAGTTTAAGGACAGCTCCCTCCTACGAGCAGTACTTC.

Only a few counts were recorded for this clone. The chain links TRBV7-6 to TRBJ1-1; D might be TRBD1 (6 bases). From germline, CDR1 is SGHVS and CDR2 FNYEAQ. There are 13 residues in the CDR3. The V gene lost 1 base and the J gene lost 7 bases, with 10 bases spanning the gap. The CDR3 nucleotides are TGTGCCAGCAGCTTAGTGACGGACAGTGAAGCTTTCTTT. This gives the protein CASSLVTDSEAFF.

This clone was seen just once. The J gene is TRBJ2-7, the V gene TRBV5-1; tentative D call: TRBD2 (10 bases). Trimming left V 0 bases short and J 5 bases short, with 27 bases between. CDR1 is SGHRS and CDR2 is YFSETQ in the germline V gene. The CDR3 consists of 19 residues. This CDR3 is CASSLAGTGRLAGGDEQYF. Here the CDR3 DNA reads TGCGCCAGCAGCTTGGCCGGGACAGGGAGGTTAGCGGGAGGCGACGAGCAGTACTTC.

This clone is categorized as medium-sized. V usage is TRBV5-1 and J usage is TRBJ1-5; possibly TRBD1 for D (5 bases). The CDR3 is 14 amino acids. Germline V lookup: CDR1 SGHRS, CDR2 YFSETQ. The ends were cut back, 4 bases at V and 1 base at J, with 9 bases in the middle. The CDR3 sequence: CASSPQGSNQPQHF. The CDR3 DNA reads TGCGCCAGCAGCCCCCAGGGAAGCAATCAGCCCCAGCATTTT.

This chain connects TRBV27 to TRBJ1-1, with TRBD1 matching over 7 bases. Per the germline V gene, CDR1 is MNHEY and CDR2 is SMNVEV (reference sequence). The CDR3 consists of 16 residues. The V and J ends lost 3 bases and 2 bases, in that order; junction bases with no gene match: 9. The CDR3 region is CASSFAKGQSNTEAFF. The CDR3 bases are TGTGCCAGCAGTTTTGCAAAGGGACAGAGCAACACTGAAGCTTTCTTT.